These 10 T cell receptor beta chains came from one sample sequenced in a study of blood T cell repertoires in COVID-19 (TCRdb year 2020). The library was generated by the immunoSEQ multiplex PCR assay. TCRdb mirrors the immuneACCESS table, restricted to in-frame sequences. Some clones are absent from its copies; in checked studies, under half trace to an unresolved V gene, and the reason for the others is unknown. The sample table holds roughly 260,000 clones, of which around 87% were seen once. About 2.2% of the sample comes from the top ten. Source material: peripheral blood. Receptors were obtained from a woman in her fifties or sixties who had recovered from COVID-19.

This clone came up a few times. The chain employs TRBV5-6 and TRBJ1-5; maybe TRBD1 (5 bases). CDR3 length: 17 amino acids. The germline V and J ends were trimmed by 4 bases and 5 bases, with 22 bases remaining between them. Germline loops: CDR1 SGHDT, CDR2 YYEEEE. CDR3 region: CASSRNRQPSSYQPQHF. DNA for the CDR3: TGTGCCAGCAGCCGAAACAGACAGCCCTCAAGCTATCAGCCCCAGCATTTT.

The chain joins TRBV20-1 to TRBJ2-3, with D possibly matching TRBD1 (6 bases). The germline CDR1 and CDR2 sequences are DFQATT and SNEGSKA (reference sequence). V lost 6 bases and J 5 bases, leaving 9 bases between the germline ends. The CDR3 is 11 residues long. CDR3 protein: CSAKTGDTQYF. CDR3 coding DNA: TGCAGTGCAAAGACAGGAGATACGCAGTATTTT.

This clone was seen a handful of times. CDR3 in amino acids: CASSRGLAGELNEQFF. In DNA form, the CDR3 reads TGTGCCAGTAGCCGCGGATTAGCGGGAGAGTTGAATGAGCAGTTCTTC. The chain carries TRBV19 and TRBJ2-1, with 9 positions matching TRBD2. Per the germline V gene, CDR1 is LNHDA and CDR2 is SQIVND (reference sequence). The CDR3 has 16 residues. The V gene end was trimmed by 6 bases and the J gene end by 7 bases; junction bases not matched to a gene: 13. Full variable domain (outside the CDR3, taken from reference TRBV19 and TRBJ2-1): DGGITQSPKYLFRKEGQNVTLSCEQNLNHDAMYWYRQDPGQGLRLIYYSQIVNDFQKGDIAEGYSVSREKKESFPLTVTSAQKNPTAFYLCASSRGLAGELNEQFFGPGTRLTVL.

J is TRBJ2-5 and V is TRBV2, with D unresolved. V lost 8 bases and J lost 0, with 16 bases in between. The germline CDR1 and CDR2 sequences are SNHLY and FYNNEI. This CDR3 spans 15 amino acids. The CDR3 reads CASVDQTGYQETQYF. Here the CDR3 DNA reads TGTGCCAGCGTCGACCAAACCGGGTACCAAGAGACCCAGTACTTC.

V is TRBV5-5 and J is TRBJ1-5; weak D call: TRBD1 (6 bases). This CDR3 comprises 16 residues. V was trimmed by 4 bases and J by 0 bases, leaving 14 bases between them. Germline CDR1 reads SGHKS; CDR2 reads YYEKEE (reference sequence). DNA of the CDR3: TGTGCCAGCAGCCTCACGACAGGCGGTAGCAATCAGCCCCAGCATTTT. Translation gives CASSLTTGGSNQPQHF. The whole variable domain, filled in from reference TRBV5-5 and TRBJ1-5, reads DAGVTQSPTHLIKTRGQQVTLRCSPISGHKSVSWYQQVLGQGPQFIFQYYEKEERGRGNFPDRFSARQFPNYSSELNVNALLLGDSALYLCASSLTTGGSNQPQHFGDGTRLSIL.

In nucleotides, the CDR3 is TGCGCCAGCAGCTTCGGCGGGGCTTCAGGTGGAAACACCATATATTTT. Translated: CASSFGGASGGNTIYF. The chain has TRBV5-1 and TRBJ1-3, with D possibly being TRBD1 (5 bases). This CDR3 is built from 16 residues. V lost 2 bases to trimming and J lost 3 bases, with 15 bases between them. The germline CDR1 and CDR2 sequences are SGHRS and YFSETQ.

On this clone itself: At the DNA level, this CDR3 is encoded by other sequences in the same sample as well. The CDR3 sequence is CASSSGGYNEQFF. For the CDR3, the DNA is TGTGCCAGCAGTTCCGGGGGCTACAATGAGCAGTTCTTC. This rearrangement joins TRBV12-3 or TRBV12-4 to TRBJ2-1, with TRBD2 as a possible D gene (6 bases). The CDR3 has 13 residues. V lost 4 bases, J lost 3 bases, and 7 bases lay in between.

This rearrangement joins TRBV3-1 (or the pseudogene TRBV3-2) to TRBJ2-1; TRBD2 is a possible D gene (6 bases). Between the trimmed V and J ends, which lost 8 bases and 0 bases, there was a span of 17 bases. CDR3 size: 16 residues. Germline V gives CDR1 LGHDT, CDR2 YNNKEL (reference sequence). The CDR3 is CASAGRGLSSYNEQFF. CDR3 nucleotides: TGTGCCAGCGCTGGGCGGGGTCTTAGCTCCTACAATGAGCAGTTCTTC.

The J gene is TRBJ2-1, the V gene TRBV4-3, with TRBD2 matching over 8 bases. Germline V gene data show CDR1 as LGHNA and CDR2 as YSLEER. The CDR3 length is 16 residues. The J segment lost 5 bases and the V segment lost 3 bases, leaving 9 bases of the junction unmatched. The CDR3: CASSHVGGLGDNEQFF. CDR3 coding DNA: TGCGCCAGCAGCCATGTGGGGGGACTAGGGGACAATGAGCAGTTCTTC.

The rearrangement uses TRBV27 and TRBJ1-6, with TRBD1 matching over 9 bases. This CDR3 has 17 amino acids. From germline, CDR1 is MNHEY and CDR2 SMNVEV (reference sequence). With V trimmed by 5 bases and J by 1 base, 6 bases remained unmatched. CDR3 sequence (DNA): TGTGCCAGCAGTCAACTACAGGGGGCTTCCTATAATTCACCCCTCCACTTT. Protein product: CASSQLQGASYNSPLHF.